The next 27 T cell receptor beta chains were all read from a single sample in a study of shared clonotypes between healthy human individuals. Selected positively for CCR7 and CD45RO-negative, naive CD8 cells excluded terminally differentiated effector memory CD45RA+ cells. Measured with immunoSEQ multiplex PCR; TCRdb has only the in-frame clones, and not every one. The sample yields 1.5 million to 2.5 million clones, approximately 94% seen once. Input material: naive CD8+ T cells sorted from blood. The receptors stem from a man aged 18 to 29 in good health.

The chain is built from TRBV9 and TRBJ2-7, with 8 bases that match TRBD1. The CDR3 is 13 residues long. Germline V gene lookup returns CDR1 SGDLS and CDR2 YYNGEE. Trimming at V came to 4 bases and at J to 4 bases, leaving 4 bases not matched to a gene. The CDR3 sequence is CASSLRTGYEQYF. The DNA of the CDR3 is TGTGCCAGCAGCCTGCGGACAGGGTACGAGCAGTACTTC.

The chain has TRBV27 and TRBJ2-1; D is uncertain. CDR1 is MNHEY and CDR2 is SMNVEV in the germline V gene (reference sequence). V was trimmed by 0 bases and J by 0 bases, leaving 9 bases between them. The length of the CDR3 is 16 residues. CDR3 in DNA: TGTGCCAGCAGTTTATCTTTGGTAGCCTCCTACAATGAGCAGTTCTTC. As protein: CASSLSLVASYNEQFF.

In nucleotides, the CDR3 is TGTGCCAGCAGTTTATCCCCAGATTACCAAGAGACCCAGTACTTC. Translation: CASSLSPDYQETQYF. J is TRBJ2-5 and V is TRBV27; D remains ambiguous. Between the trimmed V and J ends, which lost 0 bases and 0 bases, there was a span of 8 bases. Germline V lookup: CDR1 MNHEY, CDR2 SMNVEV (reference sequence). The CDR3 is 15 amino acids.

The chain recombines TRBV28 with TRBJ2-6; the D gene could be TRBD1 or TRBD2 (5 bases each). V was pared by 9 bases and J by 0 bases, with 24 bases between. Germline CDR1 is MDHEN and CDR2 is SYDVKM. The CDR3 length is 19 residues. The CDR3 nucleotides are TGTGCCAGTACTAAACTGGGGGATGACCCTGACTCTGGGGCCAACGTCCTGACTTTC. Translating gives CASTKLGDDPDSGANVLTF.

This sequence joins TRBV2 and TRBJ1-4, with TRBD1 matching 8 bases. The junction had 5 bases not matched to a gene; V was cut back by 3 bases and J by 8 bases. Germline lookup yields CDR1 SNHLY and CDR2 FYNNEI. CDR3 size: 14 residues. CDR3 DNA: TGTGCCAGCAGTGACTTACAGGGGGGGGAAAAACTGTTTTTT. The encoded protein is CASSDLQGGEKLFF.

This chain connects TRBV6-1 to TRBJ1-1; tentatively, D is TRBD1 (6 bases). The CDR3 has 14 residues. V gave up 2 bases and J gave up 5 bases, with 12 bases separating them. Germline V CDR1 and CDR2: MNHNS, SASEGT. CDR3 sequence reads: CASSEWGGSTEAFF. CDR3 nucleotide sequence: TGTGCCAGCAGTGAATGGGGGGGCTCAACTGAAGCTTTCTTT.

Details on this clone: Other DNA sequences in the same sample also yield this CDR3. The chain is built from TRBV6-5 and TRBJ2-3; D is possibly TRBD1 (7 bases). CDR1 and CDR2 from the germline V gene are MNHEY and SVGAGI. The V end was cut by 6 bases, the J end by 2 bases, with 12 bases between. The CDR3 length is 14 residues. This chain's CDR3 is CASSSRGVTDTQYF. The CDR3 region has the DNA TGTGCCAGCAGCTCCAGGGGGGTCACAGATACGCAGTATTTT.

The chain is built from TRBV7-2 and TRBJ2-2, with no clear D. Deletions cut 6 bases from V and 1 base from J, with 9 bases between. This CDR3 region has 14 residues. Per the germline V gene, CDR1 is SGHTA and CDR2 is FQGNSA. CDR3 DNA: TGTGCCAGCAGGTGGGGTCGGAACACCGGGGAGCTGTTTTTT. It yields the protein CASRWGRNTGELFF. The whole variable domain, remainder taken from reference TRBV7-2 and TRBJ2-2, is GAGVSQSPSNKVTEKGKDVELRCDPISGHTALYWYRQSLGQGLEFLIYFQGNSAPDKSGLPSDRFSAERTGGSVSTLTIQRTQQEDSAVYLCASRWGRNTGELFFGEGSRLTVL.

The chain carries TRBV7-9 and TRBJ1-6; D gene unclear. The CDR3 spans 17 residues. Germline V CDR1 and CDR2: SEHNR, FQNEAQ (reference sequence). V was pared by 7 bases and J by 2 bases, with 18 bases between. CDR3 residues: CASTDLWEGAYNSPLHF. CDR3 DNA sequence: TGTGCCAGCACCGACCTCTGGGAGGGCGCCTATAATTCACCCCTCCACTTT.

The chain is built from TRBV4-1 and TRBJ2-7, with D perhaps TRBD1 or TRBD2 (5 bases each). Germline V CDR1 and CDR2: MGHRA, YSYEKL. This CDR3 has 15 residues. Trimming removed 1 base from V and 3 bases from J, with 13 bases in between. The CDR3: CASSQVPGSDYEQYF. Written as DNA, the CDR3 is TGCGCCAGCAGCCAAGTACCAGGGAGTGACTACGAGCAGTACTTC.

This chain connects TRBV4-1 to TRBJ1-6, with D unclear. The V end was cut by 1 base, the J end by 11 bases, with 6 bases between. The CDR3 runs 12 residues. Per the germline V gene, CDR1 is MGHRA and CDR2 is YSYEKL. The CDR3 loop is CASSQGRAPLHF. In DNA, the CDR3 is TGCGCCAGCAGCCAAGGACGGGCACCCCTCCACTTT.

The chain combines TRBV5-1 with TRBJ2-6; the D is unclear. The CDR3 length is 15 residues. Trimming cost V 2 bases and J 0 bases, with 6 bases left between them. Looked up from germline, CDR1 is SGHRS and CDR2 is YFSETQ. Here the CDR3 reads CASSFSASGANVLTF. In DNA, the CDR3 is TGCGCCAGCAGCTTCTCGGCCTCTGGGGCCAACGTCCTGACTTTC.

The chain has TRBV7-9 and TRBJ2-1; D gene unclear. Trimming cost V 1 base and J 9 bases, with 10 bases left between them. Germline V gene sequence: CDR1 SEHNR, CDR2 FQNEAQ (reference sequence). The CDR3 contains 13 residues. In nucleotides, the CDR3 is TGTGCCAGCAGCTTAGATGGGATCTTTGAGCAGTTCTTC. This sequence encodes CASSLDGIFEQFF.

The chain carries TRBV7-9 and TRBJ1-2, with D unclear. Germline assignment: CDR1 SEHNR and CDR2 FQNEAQ (reference sequence). V lost 0 bases and J lost 7, with 9 bases in between. This CDR3 region has 13 residues. CDR3 residues: CASSLAFLRGYTF. The CDR3 region has the DNA TGTGCCAGCAGCTTAGCTTTTCTGCGTGGCTACACCTTC.

The chain employs TRBV2 and TRBJ1-2; no clear D gene. The CDR3 is 14 residues long. CDR1 is SNHLY and CDR2 is FYNNEI in the germline V gene. Trimming left V 4 bases short and J 5 bases short, with 14 bases between. CDR3 DNA sequence: TGTGCCAGCAGTGCCGGGCCGGAATCGTATGGCTACACCTTC. Its translation is CASSAGPESYGYTF.

The gene calls are TRBV5-1 and TRBJ2-3, with 7 bases that match TRBD2. Losses at the gene ends were 0 bases for V and 2 bases for J; bases not matched to a gene: 6. The germline CDR1 and CDR2 sequences are SGHRS and YFSETQ. This CDR3 has 16 amino acids. The DNA for the CDR3 is TGCGCCAGCAGCTTGGTCAGCGGGGCGTACACAGATACGCAGTATTTT. Encoded protein: CASSLVSGAYTDTQYF. Looking up the rest from reference TRBV5-1 and TRBJ2-3 gives the full variable domain: KAGVTQTPRYLIKTRGQQVTLSCSPISGHRSVSWYQQTPGQGLQFLFEYFSETQRNKGNFPGRFSGRQFSNSRSEMNVSTLELGDSALYLCASSLVSGAYTDTQYFGPGTRLTVL.

A word on this clone: This sample also contains other DNA sequences that code for the same CDR3. The V call is TRBV11-2, the J call TRBJ2-7; D is ambiguous. This CDR3 region has 13 residues. Looked up from germline, CDR1 is SGHAT and CDR2 is FQNNGV. The ends were cut back, 2 bases at V and 0 bases at J, with 5 bases in the middle. CDR3 coding DNA: TGTGCCAGCAGCTTACAGAGCTCCTACGAGCAGTACTTC. The encoded protein is CASSLQSSYEQYF.

The chain is built from TRBV7-9 and TRBJ1-1; D perhaps matches TRBD1 (6 bases). V dropped 11 bases and J dropped 4 bases, with 17 bases sitting between them. Germline CDR1 SEHNR, CDR2 FQNEAQ (reference sequence). The CDR3 sequence is 13 residues long. CDR3 loop: CASWELGGTEAFF. DNA of the CDR3: TGTGCCTCCTGGGAGTTAGGGGGCACTGAAGCTTTCTTT.

The chain recombines TRBV5-1 with TRBJ2-7; the D is unclear. Deletions cut 1 base from V and 1 base from J, with 9 bases between. Germline V gene data show CDR1 as SGHRS and CDR2 as YFSETQ. The CDR3 is 14 amino acids. Written as DNA, the CDR3 is TGCGCCAGCAGCTTGCACAGATCTTCCTACGAGCAGTACTTC. This encodes CASSLHRSSYEQYF.

This chain uses TRBV6-1 with TRBJ1-2; the D is unclear. CDR3 length: 15 amino acids. V was shortened by 3 bases and J by 0 bases, with 11 bases between the two germline ends. Germline assignment: CDR1 MNHNS and CDR2 SASEGT. CDR3 in amino acids: CASSEALKSNYGYTF. The CDR3 DNA is TGTGCCAGCAGTGAGGCCCTAAAATCTAACTATGGCTACACCTTC.

The gene calls are TRBV29-1 and TRBJ2-7; possibly TRBD1 for D (6 bases). CDR1 is SQVTM and CDR2 is ANQGSEA in the germline V gene. CDR3 length: 13 amino acids. V was shortened by 3 bases and J by 3 bases, with 12 bases between the two germline ends. CDR3 loop: CSVDPGDHYEQYF. In DNA, the CDR3 is TGCAGCGTTGATCCAGGGGATCACTACGAGCAGTACTTC.

The chain recombines TRBV4-1 with TRBJ2-5; no reliable D call. V was trimmed by 1 base and J by 0 bases, leaving 12 bases between them. Looked up from germline, CDR1 is MGHRA and CDR2 is YSYEKL. This CDR3 region has 16 residues. The CDR3 here is CASSQAALRDQETQYF. CDR3 DNA sequence: TGCGCCAGCAGCCAAGCGGCTCTAAGGGACCAAGAGACCCAGTACTTC.

The rearrangement uses TRBV30 and TRBJ2-2; D may be TRBD2 (6 bases). Trimming took off 0 bases at V and 6 bases at J, with 20 bases between the two ends. The CDR3 has 17 residues. The V gene's germline CDR1 is GTSNPN and CDR2 SVGIG (reference sequence). CDR3 bases: TGTGCCTGGAGTGTCAGCGGGTCCCGGGGATACCCCGGGGAGCTGTTTTTT. Protein product: CAWSVSGSRGYPGELFF.

The chain has TRBV19 and TRBJ2-7, with D unresolved. The CDR3 totals 15 residues. Germline CDR1 is LNHDA and CDR2 is SQIVND (reference sequence). The germline V and J ends were trimmed by 5 bases and 4 bases, with 18 bases remaining between them. CDR3 amino acids: CASSPQIVRTYEQYF. The CDR3 DNA reads as TGTGCCAGTAGTCCCCAGATCGTCCGAACGTACGAGCAGTACTTC.

The V gene is TRBV4-1, the J gene TRBJ2-1, with D unresolved. The V end was cut by 0 bases, the J end by 1 base, with 13 bases between. The germline CDR1 and CDR2 sequences are MGHRA and YSYEKL. This CDR3 has 17 residues. CDR3 residues: CASSQDPHNPSYNEQFF. In DNA, the CDR3 is TGCGCCAGCAGCCAAGATCCACACAATCCGTCCTACAATGAGCAGTTCTTC.

V and J are TRBV15 and TRBJ2-2; 11 positions match TRBD2. The length of the CDR3 is 17 residues. J lost 2 bases, V lost 3 bases, and 5 bases had no gene match. From germline, CDR1 is LNHNV and CDR2 YYDKDF (reference sequence). In nucleotides, the CDR3 is TGTGCCACCAGCAGGGGTAGACTAGCGGGAAACACCGGGGAGCTGTTTTTT. Amino acids: CATSRGRLAGNTGELFF.

This clone was seen a single time. The rearrangement uses TRBV7-6 and TRBJ1-6; the D gene is possibly TRBD1 (5 bases). Looked up from germline, CDR1 is SGHVS and CDR2 is FNYEAQ. The V end lost 6 bases, the J end lost 6 bases, and 18 bases lay between the germline ends. The CDR3 has 16 amino acids. CDR3 protein: CASSLPWGGFNSPLHF. The CDR3 DNA sequence: TGTGCCAGCAGTCTACCTTGGGGGGGTTTTAATTCACCCCTCCACTTT.